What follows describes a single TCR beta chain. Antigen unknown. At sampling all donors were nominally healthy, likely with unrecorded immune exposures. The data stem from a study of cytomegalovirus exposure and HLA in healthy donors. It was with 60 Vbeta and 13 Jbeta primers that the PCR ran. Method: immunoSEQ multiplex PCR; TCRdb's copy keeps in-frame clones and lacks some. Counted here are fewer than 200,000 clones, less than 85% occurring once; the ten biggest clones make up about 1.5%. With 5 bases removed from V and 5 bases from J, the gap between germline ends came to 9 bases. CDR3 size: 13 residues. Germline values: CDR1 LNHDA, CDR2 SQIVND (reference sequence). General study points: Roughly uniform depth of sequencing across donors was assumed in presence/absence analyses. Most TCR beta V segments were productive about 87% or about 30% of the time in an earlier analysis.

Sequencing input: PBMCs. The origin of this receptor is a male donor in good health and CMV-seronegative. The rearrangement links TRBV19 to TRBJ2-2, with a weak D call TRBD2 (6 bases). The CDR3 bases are TGTGCCAGTAGTGAGGGGAGGACCGGGGAGCTGTTTTTT. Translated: CASSEGRTGELFF. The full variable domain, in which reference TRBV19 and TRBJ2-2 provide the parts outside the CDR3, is DGGITQSPKYLFRKEGQNVTLSCEQNLNHDAMYWYRQDPGQGLRLIYYSQIVNDFQKGDIAEGYSVSREKKESFPLTVTSAQKNPTAFYLCASSEGRTGELFFGEGSRLTVL.